This TCR beta chain emerged from a study of shared clonotypes between healthy human individuals. Findings and limits, study-wide: The study drew on few donors, limiting represented genetic and exposure-history diversity.

Replicate PCRs from sorted subsets contained 200 ng DNA, which is some 30,000 T cell genomes. Authors' methods: As immunoSEQ supplied junction-only sequences (without quality scores), filtering differed. Here immunoSEQ multiplex PCR was the method, and the copy in TCRdb shows in-frame clones only, minus some. V, J and clone size were drawn from that table, and D and trimming were deduced from the DNA. The data show 1.5 million to 2.5 million clones, roughly 95% seen once. Per the germline V gene, CDR1 is LNHDA and CDR2 is SQIVND (reference sequence). V dropped 4 bases and J dropped 4; count of bases not matched to a gene: 7. The CDR3 extends over 15 amino acids. Naive CD8 cells comprised CD45RO-negative, CCR7-positively selected cells, excluding terminally differentiated effector memory CD45RA+ cells. Notes on this clone: No antigen is known for it.

The specimen was naive CD8+ T cells sorted from blood. The sequence was collected from a man between 18 and 35 years old in good health. The chain employs TRBV19 and TRBJ2-3; 8 nucleotides align to TRBD1. DNA of the CDR3: TGTGCCAGTAGTACCGGACAGGGTGAGTCAGATACGCAGTATTTT. Its translation: CASSTGQGESDTQYF.